Detailed here is one T cell receptor (beta chain). What it binds is not known. The CDR3 end is not reached by the read, which stops 3 residues before it; the germline J gene fills it in. The ends lost 3 bases at V and 1 base at J; junction bases unmatched: 10. CDR3 length: 16 residues. Germline CDR1 is GTSNPN and CDR2 is SVGIG (reference sequence). This specimen comes from a study of Tregs in tolerant kidney transplant recipients. Study findings and constraints: Expanding Tregs on activated donor B cells appeared to best identify donor-specific TCRbeta clones. For some patients, primers changed over time, blocking nucleotide-level comparison.

Data came from immunoSEQ multiplex PCR; TCRdb stores just in-frame clones and leaves some out. The sample table sets out some 25,000 clones. Mixed chimerism was transient after nonmyeloablative marrow transplants from related graft donors. Unstimulated Tregs (CD4+CD25+CD127-) and CD4+CD25- non-Tregs were sorted from PBMCs. The receptor comes from a human patient who received a combined kidney and bone marrow transplant. Some of the T cells might come from the graft donor. Here the sequenced sample was CD4+ T cells from blood (PBMCs), taken 6 months after the transplant. This sequence joins TRBV30 and TRBJ1-1; 8 bases match TRBD1. The CDR3 loop reads CAWRDRTGWENTEAFF. The sequenced CDR3 bases are TGTGCCTGGAGGGATAGGACAGGGTGGGAGAACACTGAA.